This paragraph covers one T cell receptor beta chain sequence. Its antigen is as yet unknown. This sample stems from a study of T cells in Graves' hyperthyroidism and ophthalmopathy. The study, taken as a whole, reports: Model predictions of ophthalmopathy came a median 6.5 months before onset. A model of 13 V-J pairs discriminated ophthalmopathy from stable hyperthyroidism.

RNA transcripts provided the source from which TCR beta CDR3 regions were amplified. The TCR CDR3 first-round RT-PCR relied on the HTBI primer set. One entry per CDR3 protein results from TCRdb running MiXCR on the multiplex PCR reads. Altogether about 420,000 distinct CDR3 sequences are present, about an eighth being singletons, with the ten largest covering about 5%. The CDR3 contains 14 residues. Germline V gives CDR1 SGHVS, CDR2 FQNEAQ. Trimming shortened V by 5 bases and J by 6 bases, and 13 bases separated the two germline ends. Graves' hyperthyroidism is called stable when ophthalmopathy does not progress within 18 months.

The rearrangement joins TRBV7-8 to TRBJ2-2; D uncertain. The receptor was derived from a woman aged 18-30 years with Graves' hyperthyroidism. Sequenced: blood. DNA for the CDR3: TGTGCCAGCAGCGCGCAGCCCGACGCCGGGGAGCTGTTTTTT. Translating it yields CASSAQPDAGELFF.